This TCR beta chain was documented in a study of blood T cell repertoires in COVID-19. Looking at the study overall: Both acute and convalescent COVID-19 samples were obtained from the United States, Italy and Spain. Sample material is recorded as cDNA or gDNA derived from T cells, B-cell-depleted T cells, or PBMCs.

The CDR3 sequence is 15 residues long. The trim removed 2 bases at V and 9 bases at J, leaving 4 bases unmatched. CDR1 is ENHRY and CDR2 is SYGVKD in the germline V gene. Seattle-derived patients entered the study during active infection and were followed longitudinally. Per the authors' pipeline: The assay estimated nucleated cells by amplifying reference gene primers. Produced via immunoSEQ multiplex PCR; TCRdb's table is partial and in-frame only. V and J calls and clone size are given by that table; D and trimming were obtained from the DNA. The sample holds tens of thousands of clones, about two thirds seen once. This clone was seen more than once but under ten times.

The genes are TRBV10-3 and TRBJ2-1; 13 bases map to TRBD2. What was sequenced was peripheral blood. The receptor was isolated from a woman aged 70 to 79 with COVID-19, enrolled during active disease. CDR3 loop: CAISETSGGEGEQFF. In nucleotides, the CDR3 is TGTGCCATCAGTGAGACTAGCGGGGGGGAAGGTGAGCAGTTCTTC.